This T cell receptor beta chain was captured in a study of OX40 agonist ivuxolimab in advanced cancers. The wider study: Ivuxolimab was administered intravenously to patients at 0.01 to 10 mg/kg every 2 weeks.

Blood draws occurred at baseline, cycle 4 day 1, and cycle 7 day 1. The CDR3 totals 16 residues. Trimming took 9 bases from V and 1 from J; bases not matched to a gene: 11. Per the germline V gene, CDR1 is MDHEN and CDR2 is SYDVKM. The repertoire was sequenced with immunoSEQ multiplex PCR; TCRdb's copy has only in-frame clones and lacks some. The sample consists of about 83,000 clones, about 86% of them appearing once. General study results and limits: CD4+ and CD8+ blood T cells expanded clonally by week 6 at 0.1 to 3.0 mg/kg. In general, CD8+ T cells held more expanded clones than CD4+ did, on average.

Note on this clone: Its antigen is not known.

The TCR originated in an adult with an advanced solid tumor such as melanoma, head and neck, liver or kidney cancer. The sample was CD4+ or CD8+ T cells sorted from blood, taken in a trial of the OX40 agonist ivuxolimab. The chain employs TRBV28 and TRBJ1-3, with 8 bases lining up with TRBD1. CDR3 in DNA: TGTGCCAGTCGTCCGTGGACAGGGCCATCTGGAAACACCATATATTTT. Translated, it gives CASRPWTGPSGNTIYF.